The text below deals with one T cell receptor beta chain. The antigen this receptor binds is unknown. Per-base qualities were not stored, and no clone one base away is much larger. Collaborating institutions collected whole blood in K2EDTA tubes following their own protocols. For TCRbeta analysis, collaborators shipped samples in one of three forms: frozen whole blood, isolated PBMCs, or DNA extracted from either of those sample types. The data stem from a study of blood T cell repertoires in COVID-19 (dated by TCRdb to the early 2020s). About the full investigation: Samples from collaborators originated in the United States, Italy and Spain and spanned both the acute and convalescent phases of COVID-19. The material from the prospective study consisted of cDNA or gDNA derived from T cells, B-cell-depleted T cells, or PBMCs. Subjects who had been exposed to COVID-19, were actively infected with it, or had recovered from it provided the deeply sampled blood TCRbeta repertoires that made up the dataset. The repertoires were released in a freely available public database meant as a resource for research on the immune response to SARS-CoV-2. The samples were drawn from the first 160 participants of the ongoing ImmuneRACE study and from about 1,200 subjects provided by 6 global collaborators. The sample metadata nearly always contained a de-identified subject ID, COVID-19 status, age in years and sex. Where available, HLA class I and class II types were obtained from metadata supplied by the sample provider rather than from assay-based typing. The research as a whole found: Clinical and demographic metadata were provided uncurated, with the amount varying by source and participant.

TCRbeta CDR3 regions were amplified from genomic DNA by means of the immunoSEQ Assay, a bias-controlled multiplex PCR. The authors processed their data as follows. The number of nucleated cells in each sample was estimated from the amplification of reference gene primers within the assay. Sequence reads were collapsed and filtered to measure the absolute abundance of every unique TCRbeta CDR3 rearrangement. For each sample, productive Simpson clonality was calculated by taking the square root of Simpson's diversity index across productive rearrangements. TCRdb took over this immuneACCESS table, retaining in-frame rearrangements with V and J assigned. Such tables are incomplete; in checked studies, under half of the missing clones stem from an unresolved V gene, and the remainder is unexplained. D and trimming were read from the DNA, whereas the V and J calls and clone size are those reported in that table. The sample contains 65,000 to 90,000 clones, 86% of them found a single time. Around 7.8% of the sample goes to the ten largest clones.

This TCR derives from a man between 50 and 59 years old with active COVID-19. Sequencing was carried out using peripheral blood.

Read as DNA, the sequence is TGCGCCAGCAGGAAGGACAGCTATGGCTACACCTTC. This encodes CASRKDSYGYTF. Recombination connected TRBV10-2 to TRBJ1-2; the D gene is perhaps TRBD1, on 6 matching bases. There are 12 amino acids in the CDR3, from cysteine to phenylalanine inclusive. The only DNA kept is the CDR3, 36 bases in frame from the first base. V is pared back by 6 bases and J by 4 bases, with 9 bases lying between the germline termini. Per the germline V gene, WSHSY is the CDR1 and SAAADI is the CDR2.